The clone carrying this T cell receptor beta chain appeared many times. What it binds is not known. RNA transcripts served as the template for amplifying TCR beta CDR3 regions. HTBI primers were the set used in a first-round RT-PCR of the TCR CDR3. TCRdb re-analysed the multiplex PCR reads in MiXCR, keeping a single row per CDR3 protein. The table includes approximately 430,000 distinct CDR3 sequences, about a sixth detected once. The diagnostic basis comprised clinical symptoms, serum thyroxine and TRAb, thyroid ultrasound and orbital computed tomography. The sample belongs to a study of T cells in Graves' hyperthyroidism and ophthalmopathy. Study observations and caveats: Appearing also in blood were most of the thyroid clonotypes expanded above 0.001.

The sequence derives from a woman younger than 35 with Graves' hyperthyroidism. The sample taken for sequencing was blood.

For the CDR3, the DNA is TGTGCCAGCAGCCTGAGGACAGACGCCTCGGAGACCCAGTACTTC. This encodes CASSLRTDASETQYF. The V call is TRBV7-2, the J call TRBJ2-5, with D perhaps matching TRBD1 (6 bases). The V end was cut by 5 bases, the J end by 5 bases, with 18 bases between. The CDR3 spans 15 residues. Germline CDR1 is SGHTA and CDR2 is FQGNSA.